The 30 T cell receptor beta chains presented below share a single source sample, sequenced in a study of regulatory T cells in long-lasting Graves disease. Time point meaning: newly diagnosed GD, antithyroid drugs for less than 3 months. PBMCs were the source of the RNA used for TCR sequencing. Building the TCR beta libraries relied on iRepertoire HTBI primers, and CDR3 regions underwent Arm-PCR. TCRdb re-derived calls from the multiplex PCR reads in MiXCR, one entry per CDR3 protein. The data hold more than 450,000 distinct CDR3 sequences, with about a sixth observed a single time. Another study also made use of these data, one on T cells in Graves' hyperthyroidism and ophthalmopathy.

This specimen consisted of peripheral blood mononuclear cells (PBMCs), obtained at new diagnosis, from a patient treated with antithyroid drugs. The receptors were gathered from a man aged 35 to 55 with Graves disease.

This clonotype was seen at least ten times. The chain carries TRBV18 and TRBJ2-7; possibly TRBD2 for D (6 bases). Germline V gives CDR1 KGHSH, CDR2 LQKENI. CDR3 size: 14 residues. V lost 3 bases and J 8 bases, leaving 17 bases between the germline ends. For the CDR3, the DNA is TGTGCCAGCTCACCTGGGACTTCCGATTACCAGCAGTACTTC. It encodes CASSPGTSDYQQYF.

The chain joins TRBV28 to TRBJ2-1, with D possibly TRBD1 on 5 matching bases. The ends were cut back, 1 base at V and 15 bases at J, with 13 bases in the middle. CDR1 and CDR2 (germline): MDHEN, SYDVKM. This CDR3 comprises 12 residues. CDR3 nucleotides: TGTGCCAGCAGTTTATCGGCGGCAGGGCCGTTCTTC. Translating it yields CASSLSAAGPFF.

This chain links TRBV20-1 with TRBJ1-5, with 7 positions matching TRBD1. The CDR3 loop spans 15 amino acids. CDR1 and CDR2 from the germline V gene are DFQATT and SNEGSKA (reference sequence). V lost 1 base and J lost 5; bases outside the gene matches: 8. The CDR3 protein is CSARGSTGPDQPQHF. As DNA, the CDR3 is TGCAGTGCTAGAGGGTCGACAGGGCCCGATCAGCCCCAGCATTTT.

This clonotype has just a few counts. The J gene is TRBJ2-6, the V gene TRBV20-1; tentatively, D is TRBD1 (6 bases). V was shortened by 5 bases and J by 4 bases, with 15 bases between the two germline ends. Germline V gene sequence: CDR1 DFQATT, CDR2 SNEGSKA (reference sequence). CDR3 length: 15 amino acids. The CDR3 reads CSAVYPGAGANVLTF. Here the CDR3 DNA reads TGCAGTGCTGTATATCCAGGGGCCGGGGCCAACGTCCTGACTTTC.

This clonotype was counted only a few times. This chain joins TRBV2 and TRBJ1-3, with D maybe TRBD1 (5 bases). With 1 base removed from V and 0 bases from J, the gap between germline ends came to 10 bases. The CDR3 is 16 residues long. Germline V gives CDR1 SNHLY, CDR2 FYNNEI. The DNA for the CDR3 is TGTGCCAGCAGTGAAGGTCGACAGCTCTCTGGAAACACCATATATTTT. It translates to CASSEGRQLSGNTIYF.

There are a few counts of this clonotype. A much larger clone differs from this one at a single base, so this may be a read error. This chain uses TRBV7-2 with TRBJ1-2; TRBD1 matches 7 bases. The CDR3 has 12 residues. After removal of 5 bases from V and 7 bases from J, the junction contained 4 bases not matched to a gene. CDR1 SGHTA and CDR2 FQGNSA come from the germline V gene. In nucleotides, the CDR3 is TGTGCCAGCAGCCCAGCAGGGGGTGGCTACACCTTC. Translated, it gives CASSPAGGGYTF.

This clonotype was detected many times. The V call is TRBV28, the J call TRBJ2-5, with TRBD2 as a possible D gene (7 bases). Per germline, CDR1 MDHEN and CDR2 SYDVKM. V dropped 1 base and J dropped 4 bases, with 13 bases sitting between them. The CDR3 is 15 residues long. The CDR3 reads CASSLYTGRAETQYF. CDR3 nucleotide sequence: TGTGCCAGCAGTTTATATACAGGGAGGGCAGAGACCCAGTACTTC.

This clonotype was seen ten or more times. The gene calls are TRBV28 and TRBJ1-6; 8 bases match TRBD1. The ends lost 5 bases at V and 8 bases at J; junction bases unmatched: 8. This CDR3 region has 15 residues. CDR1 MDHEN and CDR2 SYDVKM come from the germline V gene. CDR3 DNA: TGTGCCAGCAGTCCGGATACAGGGGGTTATTCACCCCTCCACTTT. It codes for CASSPDTGGYSPLHF. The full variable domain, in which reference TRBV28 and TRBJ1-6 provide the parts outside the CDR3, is DVKVTQSSRYLVKRTGEKVFLECVQDMDHENMFWYRQDPGLGLRLIYFSYDVKMKEKGDIPEGYSVSREKKERFSLILESASTNQTSMYLCASSPDTGGYSPLHFGNGTRLTVT.

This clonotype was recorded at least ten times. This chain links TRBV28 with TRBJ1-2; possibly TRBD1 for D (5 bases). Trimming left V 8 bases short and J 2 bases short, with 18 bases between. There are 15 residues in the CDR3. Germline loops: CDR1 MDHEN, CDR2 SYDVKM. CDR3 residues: CASEDDRGGNYGYTF. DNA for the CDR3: TGTGCCAGCGAGGACGACCGCGGGGGAAACTATGGCTACACCTTC.

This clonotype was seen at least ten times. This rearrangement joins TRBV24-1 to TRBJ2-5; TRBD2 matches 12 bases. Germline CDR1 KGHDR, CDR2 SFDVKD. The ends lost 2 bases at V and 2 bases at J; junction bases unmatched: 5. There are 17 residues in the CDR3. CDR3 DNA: TGTGCCACCAGTGATTCAGGACTAGCGGGACATCAAGAGACCCAGTACTTC. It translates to CATSDSGLAGHQETQYF.

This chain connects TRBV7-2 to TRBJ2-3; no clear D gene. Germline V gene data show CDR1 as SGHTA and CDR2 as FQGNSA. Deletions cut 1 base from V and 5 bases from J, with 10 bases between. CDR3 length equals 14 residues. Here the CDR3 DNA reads TGTGCCAGCAGCTTAGAGGTCCAGCGAGATACGCAGTATTTT. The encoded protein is CASSLEVQRDTQYF.

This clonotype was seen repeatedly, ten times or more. CDR3 in amino acids: CASSLGQGSEQYF. The CDR3 DNA is TGTGCCAGCAGTTTGGGACAGGGAAGCGAGCAGTACTTC. The chain recombines TRBV11-2 with TRBJ2-7, with 9 bases identical to TRBD1. The CDR3 sequence is 13 residues long. After removal of 6 bases from V and 6 bases from J, the junction contained 6 bases not matched to a gene. Germline lookup yields CDR1 SGHAT and CDR2 FQNNGV.

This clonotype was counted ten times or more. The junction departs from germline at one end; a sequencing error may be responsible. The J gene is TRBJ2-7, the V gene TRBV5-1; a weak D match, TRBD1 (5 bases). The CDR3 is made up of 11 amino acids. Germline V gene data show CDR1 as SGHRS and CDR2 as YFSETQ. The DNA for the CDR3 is TGTGCCAGCAGCTTAGGGGCCGAGCAGTACTTC. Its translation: CASSLGAEQYF.

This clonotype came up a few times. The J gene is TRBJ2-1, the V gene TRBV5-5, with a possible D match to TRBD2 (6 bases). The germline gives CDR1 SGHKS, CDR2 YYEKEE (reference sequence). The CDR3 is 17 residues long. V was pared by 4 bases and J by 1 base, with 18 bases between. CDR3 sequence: CASSGRRSGRSYNEQFF. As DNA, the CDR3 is TGTGCCAGCAGCGGGAGGAGGTCAGGGAGATCCTACAATGAGCAGTTCTTC.

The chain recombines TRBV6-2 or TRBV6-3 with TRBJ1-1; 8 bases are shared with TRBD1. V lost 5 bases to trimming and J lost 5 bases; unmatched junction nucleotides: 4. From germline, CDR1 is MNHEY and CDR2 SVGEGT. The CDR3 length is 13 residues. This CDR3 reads CASSVNRGTEAFF. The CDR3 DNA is TGTGCCAGCAGTGTGAACAGGGGGACTGAAGCTTTCTTT.

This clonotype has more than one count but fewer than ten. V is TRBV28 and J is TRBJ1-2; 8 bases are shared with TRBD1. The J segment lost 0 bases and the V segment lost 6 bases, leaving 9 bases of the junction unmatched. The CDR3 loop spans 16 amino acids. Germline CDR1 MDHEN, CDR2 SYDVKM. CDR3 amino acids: CASSIDRGRANYGYTF. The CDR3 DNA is TGTGCCAGCAGCATTGACAGGGGCAGAGCTAACTATGGCTACACCTTC.

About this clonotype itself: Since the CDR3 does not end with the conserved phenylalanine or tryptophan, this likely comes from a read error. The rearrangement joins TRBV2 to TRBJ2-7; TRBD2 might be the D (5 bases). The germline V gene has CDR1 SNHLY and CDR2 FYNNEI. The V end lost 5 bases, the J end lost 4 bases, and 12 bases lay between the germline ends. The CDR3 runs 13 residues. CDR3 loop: CASSPGRGYEQYS. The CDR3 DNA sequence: TGTGCCAGCAGTCCCGGTAGAGGGTACGAGCAGTACTCC.

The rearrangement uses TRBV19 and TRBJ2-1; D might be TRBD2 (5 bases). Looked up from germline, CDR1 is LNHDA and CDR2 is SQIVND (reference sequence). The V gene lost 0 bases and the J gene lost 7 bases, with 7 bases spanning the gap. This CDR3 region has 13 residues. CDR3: CASSIELVNEQFF. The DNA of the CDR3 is TGTGCCAGTAGTATAGAACTAGTTAATGAGCAGTTCTTC.

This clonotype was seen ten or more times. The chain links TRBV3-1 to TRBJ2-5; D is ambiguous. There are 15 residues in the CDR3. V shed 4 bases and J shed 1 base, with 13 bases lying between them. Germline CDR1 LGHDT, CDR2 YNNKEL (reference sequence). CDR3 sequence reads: CASSLLSGGQETQYF. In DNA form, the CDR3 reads TGTGCCAGCAGCCTCCTCTCAGGCGGCCAAGAGACCCAGTACTTC.

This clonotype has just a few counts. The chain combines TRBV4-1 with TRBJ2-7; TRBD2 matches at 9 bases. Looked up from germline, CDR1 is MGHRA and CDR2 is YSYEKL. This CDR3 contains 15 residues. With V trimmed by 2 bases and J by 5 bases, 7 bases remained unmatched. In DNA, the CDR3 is TGCGCCAGCAGCCAAATGCAAGCGGGAGGCGACGAGCAGTACTTC. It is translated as CASSQMQAGGDEQYF.

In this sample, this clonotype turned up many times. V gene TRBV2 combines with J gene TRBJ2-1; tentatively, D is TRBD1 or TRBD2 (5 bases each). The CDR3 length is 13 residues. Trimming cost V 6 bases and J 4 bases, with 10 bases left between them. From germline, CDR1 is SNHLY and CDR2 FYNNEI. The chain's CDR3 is CASRSGAYNEQFF. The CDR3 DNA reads TGTGCCAGCAGATCCGGGGCATACAATGAGCAGTTCTTC. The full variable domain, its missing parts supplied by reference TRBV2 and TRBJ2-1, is EPEVTQTPSHQVTQMGQEVILRCVPISNHLYFYWYRQILGQKVEFLVSFYNNEISEKSEIFDDQFSVERPDGSNFTLKIRSTKLEDSAMYFCASRSGAYNEQFFGPGTRLTVL.

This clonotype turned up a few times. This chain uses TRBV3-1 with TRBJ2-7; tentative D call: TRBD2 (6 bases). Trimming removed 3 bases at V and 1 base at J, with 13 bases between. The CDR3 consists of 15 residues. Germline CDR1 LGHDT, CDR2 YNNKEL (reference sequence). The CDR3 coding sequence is TGTGCCAGCAGCCAGGCAGCGGGCTCTTCCTACGAGCAGTACTTC. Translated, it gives CASSQAAGSSYEQYF.

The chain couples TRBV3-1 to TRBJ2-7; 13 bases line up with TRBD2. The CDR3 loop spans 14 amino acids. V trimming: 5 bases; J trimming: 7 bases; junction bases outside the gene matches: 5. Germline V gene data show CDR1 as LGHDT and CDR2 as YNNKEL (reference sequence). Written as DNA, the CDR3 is TGTGCCAGCAGCGGACTAGCGGGAGACAGTGAGCAGTACTTC. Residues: CASSGLAGDSEQYF.

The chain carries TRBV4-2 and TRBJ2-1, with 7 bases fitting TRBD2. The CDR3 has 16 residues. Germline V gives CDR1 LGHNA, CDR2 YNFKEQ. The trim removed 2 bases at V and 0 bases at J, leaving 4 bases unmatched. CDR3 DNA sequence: TGTGCCAGCAGCCAATCTAGCGGAAGCTCCTACAATGAGCAGTTCTTC. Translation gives CASSQSSGSSYNEQFF.

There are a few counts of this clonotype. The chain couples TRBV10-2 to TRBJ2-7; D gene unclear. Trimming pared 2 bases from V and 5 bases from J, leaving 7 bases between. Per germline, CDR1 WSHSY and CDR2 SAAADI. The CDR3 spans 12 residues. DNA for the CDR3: TGCGCCAGCAGTGAGCGACTCCACGAGCAGTACTTC. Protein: CASSERLHEQYF.

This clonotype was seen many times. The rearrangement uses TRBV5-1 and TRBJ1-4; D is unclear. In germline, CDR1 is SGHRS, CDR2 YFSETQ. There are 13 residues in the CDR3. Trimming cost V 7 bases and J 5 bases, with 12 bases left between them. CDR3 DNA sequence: TGCGCCAGCTATGAGAATTGGAATGAAAAACTGTTTTTT. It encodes CASYENWNEKLFF. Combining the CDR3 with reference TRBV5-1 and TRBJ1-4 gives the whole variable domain KAGVTQTPRYLIKTRGQQVTLSCSPISGHRSVSWYQQTPGQGLQFLFEYFSETQRNKGNFPGRFSGRQFSNSRSEMNVSTLELGDSALYLCASYENWNEKLFFGSGTQLSVL.

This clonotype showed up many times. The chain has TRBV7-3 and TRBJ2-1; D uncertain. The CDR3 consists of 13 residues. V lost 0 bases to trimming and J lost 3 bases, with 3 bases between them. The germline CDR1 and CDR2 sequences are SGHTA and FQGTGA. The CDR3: CASSLTYYNEQFF. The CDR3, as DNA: TGTGCCAGCAGCTTAACGTACTACAATGAGCAGTTCTTC.

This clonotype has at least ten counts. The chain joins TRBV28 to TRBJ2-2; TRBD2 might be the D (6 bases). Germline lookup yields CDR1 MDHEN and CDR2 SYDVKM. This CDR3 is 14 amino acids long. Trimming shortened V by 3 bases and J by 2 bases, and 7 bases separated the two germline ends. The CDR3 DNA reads TGTGCCAGCAGTTTCGGGGGAAACACCGGGGAGCTGTTTTTT. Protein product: CASSFGGNTGELFF.

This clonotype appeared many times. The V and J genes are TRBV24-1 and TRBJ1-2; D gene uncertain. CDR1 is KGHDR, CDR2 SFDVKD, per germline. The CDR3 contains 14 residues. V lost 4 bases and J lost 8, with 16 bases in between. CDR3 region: CATSDRDGRRGYTF. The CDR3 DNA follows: TGTGCCACCAGTGACCGCGACGGACGCAGAGGCTACACCTTC.

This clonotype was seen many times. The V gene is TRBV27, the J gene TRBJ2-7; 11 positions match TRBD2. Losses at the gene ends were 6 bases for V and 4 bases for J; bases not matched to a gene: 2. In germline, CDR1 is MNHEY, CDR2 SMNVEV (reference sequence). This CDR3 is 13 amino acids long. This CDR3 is CASRLAGEYEQYF. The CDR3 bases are TGTGCCAGCAGACTAGCGGGAGAGTACGAGCAGTACTTC.